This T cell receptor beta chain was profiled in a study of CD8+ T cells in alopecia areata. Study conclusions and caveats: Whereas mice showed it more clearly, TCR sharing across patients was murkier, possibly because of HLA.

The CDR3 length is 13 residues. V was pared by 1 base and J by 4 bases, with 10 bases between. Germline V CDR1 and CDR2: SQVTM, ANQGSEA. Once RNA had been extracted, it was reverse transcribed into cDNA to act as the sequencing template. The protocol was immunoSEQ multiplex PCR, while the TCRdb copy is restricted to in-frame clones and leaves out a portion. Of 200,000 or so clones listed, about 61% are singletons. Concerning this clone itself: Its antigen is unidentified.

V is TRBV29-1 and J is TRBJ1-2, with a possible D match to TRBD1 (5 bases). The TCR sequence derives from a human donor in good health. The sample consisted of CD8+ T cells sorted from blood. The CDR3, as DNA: TGCAGCGTTGAAGTCCCGGGGACCTATGGCTACACCTTC. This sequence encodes CSVEVPGTYGYTF.